This T cell receptor beta chain was profiled in a study of T cell responses to AZD1222 COVID-19 vaccine. Points from the study as a whole: Mapped onto spike, vaccine-associated CD4 TCRs spanned it and were dominant at 160-218 and 743-854. Without day 14 samples, only post-peak T cell repertoires were studied. Spike-specific TCR breadth and depth rose after two AZD1222 doses.

Some second doses came at about 4 weeks and others at about 12 weeks; these were pooled. Worth noting for this clone: Its antigen remains unidentified.

The germline V gene encodes CDR1 SGHRS and CDR2 YFSETQ. The CDR3 length is 16 residues. V lost 4 bases, J lost 1 base, and 17 bases lay in between. Libraries were prepared by immunoSEQ multiplex PCR; TCRdb keeps only in-frame clonotypes and omits some of them. Of some 110,000 clones in the sample, around nine tenths were seen once. This TCR was sampled from an adult who received the AZD1222 COVID-19 vaccine. The sample in question was peripheral blood, obtained 28 days after the second AZD1222 dose. This chain connects TRBV5-1 to TRBJ1-1; no firm D call. The CDR3 region is CASSPGRAYRNTEAFF. CDR3 nucleotides: TGCGCCAGCAGCCCGGGGAGGGCTTATCGGAACACTGAAGCTTTCTTT.